The text below deals with one TCR beta chain. Its antigen is still unknown. The data originate from a study of T cell responses to AZD1222 COVID-19 vaccine. Study conclusions and caveats: Nearly half of the spike-specific TCRs reportedly recognize variant regions that carry no mutations. In a largely white British group with more females than males, clonal diversity was possibly underestimated.

The table came from immunoSEQ multiplex PCR; TCRdb's copy has only in-frame clones and leaves some out. The repertoire holds some 120,000 clones, with 85% to 90% as singletons. With V trimmed by 3 bases and J by 0 bases, 13 bases remained unmatched. Germline CDR1 is SGHDT and CDR2 is YYEEEE. This CDR3 spans 18 amino acids. The clonotype was recovered from an adult in good health. This chain links TRBV5-6 with TRBJ1-1; 8 positions match TRBD1. Here the sequenced sample was peripheral blood, taken on day 0 of AZD1222 vaccination. Written as DNA, the CDR3 is TGTGCCAGCAGCTCGACAGGGGCTACCTCGAAGGTGAACACTGAAGCTTTCTTT. Its translation is CASSSTGATSKVNTEAFF.